One T cell receptor (beta chain) is described in this entry. Its antigen is as yet unknown. The CDR3 length is 11 residues. Trimming cost V 3 bases and J 6 bases, with 6 bases left between them. The study pooled second doses at about 4 or about 12 weeks. This record comes from a study of T cell responses to AZD1222 COVID-19 vaccine. Broader study findings: In all cases, repertoires were sampled only after the peak T cell response. Donors, mostly white British, included more females; clonal diversity was possibly underestimated.

Assay: immunoSEQ multiplex PCR; the TCRdb copy retains only in-frame clones and omits some. This repertoire shows 70,000 to 90,000 clones, roughly 84% found once; its top ten account for roughly 18%. This clonotype was sampled from an adult who received the AZD1222 COVID-19 vaccine. This material consisted of peripheral blood, taken 28 days after the second AZD1222 dose. The V gene is TRBV12-3 or TRBV12-4, the J gene TRBJ2-7, with a weak D call TRBD2 (5 bases). The CDR3 nucleotides are TGTGCCAGCAGTTTGGGAGTCGAGCAGTACTTC. It is translated as CASSLGVEQYF.